This passage covers 9 T cell receptor beta chains from one sample sequenced in a study of technical replicates of blood from a few donors. The table came from immunoSEQ multiplex PCR; TCRdb's copy has only in-frame clones and leaves some out. The sample consists of some 100,000 clones, over 90% of them appearing once. Specimen: T cells isolated from PBMCs. The receptors come from a human donor in good health.

The CDR3 bases are TGTGCCAGCAGCTTGGTGTCGGGAGGTTCTCCCCAGTACTTC. Its protein is CASSLVSGGSPQYF. The chain employs TRBV5-4 and TRBJ2-5; 7 positions match TRBD2. With 0 bases clipped from V and 9 bases from J, the junction kept 8 bases outside the gene matches. CDR1 SGHNT and CDR2 YYREEE come from the germline V gene (reference sequence). The CDR3 loop spans 14 amino acids.

The sample holds one count of this clone. V usage is TRBV5-1 and J usage is TRBJ1-2, with D possibly being TRBD1 (6 bases). The V end lost 3 bases, the J end lost 2 bases, and 11 bases lay between the germline ends. This CDR3 is 14 amino acids long. The germline V gene has CDR1 SGHRS and CDR2 YFSETQ. CDR3 amino acids: CASSSRDTNYGYTF. The CDR3 DNA reads TGCGCCAGCAGCTCCCGGGACACCAACTATGGCTACACCTTC.

This chain links TRBV18 with TRBJ2-7; 9 positions agree with TRBD2. The V gene's germline CDR1 is KGHSH and CDR2 LQKENI. This CDR3 contains 15 residues. Trimming removed 6 bases from V and 7 bases from J; junction bases left unmatched: 13. The CDR3 loop reads CASSPLVAGGQEQYF. The CDR3 region has the DNA TGTGCCAGCTCTCCCCTTGTTGCGGGAGGGCAGGAGCAGTACTTC.

The sample holds a few counts of this clone. This sequence joins TRBV4-1 and TRBJ1-1; D remains unclear. Trimming cost V 3 bases and J 5 bases, with 16 bases left between them. The CDR3 consists of 15 residues. The germline gives CDR1 MGHRA, CDR2 YSYEKL. The CDR3 sequence: CASSQGGGKRTEAFF. CDR3 coding DNA: TGCGCCAGCAGCCAGGGTGGAGGGAAGCGGACTGAAGCTTTCTTT.

The rearrangement uses TRBV6-5 and TRBJ2-1, with TRBD2 identical over 7 bases. CDR3 length equals 15 residues. V trimming: 6 bases; J trimming: 4 bases; junction bases outside the gene matches: 9. CDR1 is MNHEY and CDR2 is SVGAGI in the germline V gene. The CDR3 loop reads CASSPGTIIYNEQFF. The CDR3 coding sequence is TGTGCCAGCAGCCCCGGGACTATCATTTACAATGAGCAGTTCTTC.

In its sample, this clone was seen once. The V and J genes are TRBV19 and TRBJ1-6; D perhaps matches TRBD1 (5 bases). V lost 8 bases, J lost 6 bases, and 8 bases lay in between. CDR3 size: 12 residues. Germline values: CDR1 LNHDA, CDR2 SQIVND (reference sequence). CDR3 sequence reads: CASRQGNSPLHF. CDR3 coding DNA: TGTGCCAGTCGGCAGGGTAATTCACCCCTCCACTTT.

The chain employs TRBV25-1 and TRBJ1-4, with D hard to call. V lost 5 bases, J lost 0 bases, and 10 bases lay in between. CDR1 MGHDK and CDR2 SYGVNS come from the germline V gene. This CDR3 spans 15 amino acids. The DNA for the CDR3 is TGTGCCAGCAGTAGCCTCCCCGCAACTAATGAAAAACTGTTTTTT. Translated, it gives CASSSLPATNEKLFF.

The chain employs TRBV27 and TRBJ2-7, with a weak D call TRBD2 (5 bases). CDR1 is MNHEY and CDR2 is SMNVEV in the germline V gene (reference sequence). The ends were cut back, 4 bases at V and 3 bases at J, with 13 bases in the middle. The CDR3 has 14 amino acids. DNA of the CDR3: TGTGCCAGCAGTTCCCCGGGAACCAGCTACGAGCAGTACTTC. Translation: CASSSPGTSYEQYF.

V usage is TRBV4-2 and J usage is TRBJ2-2, with D unclear. Trimming cost V 1 base and J 6 bases, with 12 bases left between them. The CDR3 extends over 15 amino acids. Germline V gene lookup returns CDR1 LGHNA and CDR2 YNFKEQ. CDR3 region: CASSQGVFLSGELFF. The CDR3 coding sequence is TGTGCCAGCAGCCAAGGAGTATTTCTCTCCGGGGAGCTGTTTTTT.